A selection of T cell receptor beta chains follows, all from one sample in a study of T cell responses to AZD1222 COVID-19 vaccine. Profiling relied on immunoSEQ multiplex PCR, and the TCRdb table lists in-frame clones only, not all of them. The data show roughly 67,000 clones, about three quarters seen once. Sample: peripheral blood, taken on day 0 of AZD1222 vaccination. The source of these receptors is an adult in good health. Each CDR3 is given with its conserved first and last residue. D genes are given only for firm matches. Clone size is not always given. Where it is, it says once, few, many or a class for expanded clones.

v_call	d_call	j_call	clone_size	cdr3_nt	cdr3_aa
TRBV12-3/TRBV12-4	-	TRBJ1-2	-	TGTGCCAGCAGTTTCGACAGCTACTATGGCTACACCTTC	CASSFDSYYGYTF
TRBV6-5	-	TRBJ1-1	-	TGTGCCAGCACTACTCCGGGGGCTTACACTGAAGCTTTCTTT	CASTTPGAYTEAFF
TRBV4-1	-	TRBJ1-2	-	TGCGCCAGCAGCCAGACCTCACTCGGACCCTATGGCTACACCTTC	CASSQTSLGPYGYTF
TRBV3-1/TRBV3-2	TRBD2	TRBJ2-1	-	TGTGCCAGCAGAGTAGCGGGGGGGCTGAATGAGCAGTTCTTC	CASRVAGGLNEQFF
TRBV6-2/TRBV6-3	TRBD1	TRBJ1-5	-	TGTGCCAGCAGTTACTCCGGGACAGGGGTTAGCAATCAGCCCCAGCATTTT	CASSYSGTGVSNQPQHF
TRBV6-5	TRBD1	TRBJ1-2	-	TGTGCCAGCAGTTCCCAGGGACAGGGGTCTTATGGCTACACCTTC	CASSSQGQGSYGYTF
TRBV10-3	-	TRBJ1-3	-	TGTGCCGTGATGAGAGACCTCTCTGGAAACACCATATATTTT	CAVMRDLSGNTIYF
TRBV12-5	TRBD2	TRBJ2-5	-	TGTGCTTTGGACCGGGGGGTTGCGGAGACCCAGTACTTC	CALDRGVAETQYF
TRBV11-2	-	TRBJ2-7	-	TGTGCCAGCAGCTTAGATCTTAGTGTCGACGAGCAGTACTTC	CASSLDLSVDEQYF
TRBV4-1	-	TRBJ1-6	-	TGCGCCAGCGCATTCGAGTATAATTCACCCCTCCACTTT	CASAFEYNSPLHF
TRBV7-2	-	TRBJ2-4	-	TGTGCCAGCAGCTTAGTTTTCGGGGGTACCAAAAACATTCAGTACTTC	CASSLVFGGTKNIQYF
TRBV6-2/TRBV6-3	-	TRBJ2-1	once	TGTGCCAGCAGCCCCGAACTGCGCAATGAGCAGTTCTTC	CASSPELRNEQFF
TRBV18	-	TRBJ2-5	-	TGTGCCAGCCGACGGACCGTACAAGAGACCCAGTACTTC	CASRRTVQETQYF
TRBV5-1	TRBD2	TRBJ2-7	-	TGCGCCAGCAGCTTGGGAGCGGGGGTAGACGAGCAGTACTTC	CASSLGAGVDEQYF
TRBV6-1	-	TRBJ2-7	-	TGTGCCAGCAGTGACGGACAGTACTCCTACGAGCAGTACTTC	CASSDGQYSYEQYF
TRBV5-1	TRBD2	TRBJ2-2	once	TGCGCCAGCAGCTGGACTAGCGGGAAGAACACCGGGGAGCTGTTTTTT	CASSWTSGKNTGELFF
TRBV6-5	-	TRBJ1-2	few	TGTGCCAGCAGTCCCCTTAGCAGGAGGGGCTACACCTTC	CASSPLSRRGYTF
TRBV18	-	TRBJ1-5	-	TGTGCCAGCTCACCAGGTGGCAATCAGCCCCAGCATTTT	CASSPGGNQPQHF
TRBV7-2	TRBD2	TRBJ2-2	-	TGTGCCAGCAGCTCCGGTAGCGGGGGGTACAGAGCCGGGGAGCTGTTTTTT	CASSSGSGGYRAGELFF
TRBV6-1	-	TRBJ1-4	-	TGTGCCAGCAGAGGAATGCCAAGCTCTAATGAAAAACTGTTTTTT	CASRGMPSSNEKLFF
TRBV4-1	TRBD1	TRBJ1-1	-	TGCGCCAGCAGCCCTCAGGGGGCGCTTGGGAGGGCTTTCTTT	CASSPQGALGRAFF
TRBV6-6	-	TRBJ2-7	-	TGTGCCAGCAGTCGACAGGTTCCCGGCTACGAGCAGTACTTC	CASSRQVPGYEQYF
TRBV29-1	-	TRBJ1-2	-	TGCAGTGTGGAGGGCTACACCTTC	CSVEGYTF
TRBV7-8	-	TRBJ2-1	-	TGTGCCAGCAGAAGTAGGACCATCAATTACAATGAGCAGTTCTTC	CASRSRTINYNEQFF
TRBV11-2	TRBD1	TRBJ2-5	-	TGTGCCAGCAGCTTAGCCCAGGGGGCAGGGGAGACCCAGTACTTC	CASSLAQGAGETQYF
TRBV29-1	-	TRBJ1-1	-	TGCAGCGTTGAAGATTGGGCCCAACTAGCTTTCTTT	CSVEDWAQLAFF
TRBV6-2/TRBV6-3	-	TRBJ2-5	medium-sized	TGTGCCAGCAGTTACTATGGGGAGACCCAGTACTTC	CASSYYGETQYF
TRBV27	-	TRBJ1-1	-	TGTGCCAGCAGCCCAATCGAGATGGGGGAGACTGAAGCTTTCTTT	CASSPIEMGETEAFF
TRBV7-6	TRBD2	TRBJ2-2	-	TGTGCCAGCACCGCTATCCTTCGGGGGGGCGACACCGGGGAGCTGTTTTTT	CASTAILRGGDTGELFF
TRBV7-7	-	TRBJ2-3	-	TGTGCTAGCAGCCAAGGACGTATGGTGAAGGGTGATACGCAGTATTTT	CASSQGRMVKGDTQYF
TRBV11-2	-	TRBJ2-6	-	TGTGCCAGCAGCTTAATACCTGGGGCCAACGTCCTGACTTTC	CASSLIPGANVLTF
TRBV29-1	-	TRBJ1-1	many	TGCAGCGTTGAAGTAGGGAACACTGAAGCTTTCTTT	CSVEVGNTEAFF
TRBV12-3/TRBV12-4	-	TRBJ2-1	few	TGTGCCAGCAGTTTAGTCCGTCATGAGCAGTTCTTC	CASSLVRHEQFF
TRBV6-1	-	TRBJ2-1	-	TGTGCCAGCAGTGAGCAGGACAGCCACAATGAGCAGTTCTTC	CASSEQDSHNEQFF
TRBV7-9	-	TRBJ2-1	-	TGTGCCAGCAGCCGGGATCCTGCTACCCAGCAGTTCTTC	CASSRDPATQQFF
TRBV28	-	TRBJ2-2	once	TGTGCCAGCAGTTTTGATCGGCAGGTGTCCGGGGAGCTGTTTTTT	CASSFDRQVSGELFF
TRBV5-1	-	TRBJ1-3	-	TGCGCCAGCAGCTTGGTATCACAGGGAAACACCATATATTTT	CASSLVSQGNTIYF
TRBV5-1	TRBD2	TRBJ2-3	-	TGCGCCAGCAGACCAATAGCGGGGGCCAACACAGATACGCAGTATTTT	CASRPIAGANTDTQYF
TRBV28	TRBD1	TRBJ2-7	-	TGTGCCAGCAGCCCCGGGACAGGGACTCGCGAGCAGTACTTC	CASSPGTGTREQYF
TRBV3-1/TRBV3-2	-	TRBJ1-1	-	TGTGCCAGCAGCCCATACAGGGTCCCATCTACCACTGAAGCTTTCTTT	CASSPYRVPSTTEAFF
TRBV18	-	TRBJ1-1	few	TGTGCCAGCTCACCACTGGGGGGGCAGGACACTGAAGCTTTCTTT	CASSPLGGQDTEAFF
TRBV30	-	TRBJ2-3	-	TGTGCCTACTATCGGGGGCGGAGCACAGATACGCAGTATTTT	CAYYRGRSTDTQYF
TRBV10-3	-	TRBJ2-4	-	TGTGCCATCAGTGAGGGACAGCCCGGAGACATTCAGTACTTC	CAISEGQPGDIQYF
TRBV6-5	TRBD2	TRBJ2-7	once	TGTGCCAGCAGTTACAAAGCGGGGGATACGTACGAGCAGTACTTC	CASSYKAGDTYEQYF
TRBV7-2	-	TRBJ2-7	-	TGTGTCAGCAGCCGGATCGGATTTCAGTACTTC	CVSSRIGFQYF
TRBV2	TRBD1	TRBJ1-2	-	TGTGCCAGCAGTCGAAGCGGACAGGGAGGTTCTGGCTACACCTTC	CASSRSGQGGSGYTF
TRBV4-1	-	TRBJ2-1	-	TGCGCCAGCAGCCAAGAACTGGGGGGACCCTACAATGAGCAGTTCTTC	CASSQELGGPYNEQFF
TRBV5-1	-	TRBJ1-1	-	TGCGCCAGCAGCCCGGACGGGGACACTGAAGCTTTCTTT	CASSPDGDTEAFF
TRBV28	-	TRBJ1-2	few	TGTGCCAGCAGTTTAAGTTGGGCGTATGGCTACACCTTC	CASSLSWAYGYTF
TRBV19	-	TRBJ2-7	-	TGTGCCAGTAGCCTCAGTTTAGTGAGCTCCTACGAGCAGTACTTC	CASSLSLVSSYEQYF
TRBV7-2	-	TRBJ1-5	-	TGTGCCAGCAGCTTCAATCCCCCCCAGCCCCAGCATTTT	CASSFNPPQPQHF
TRBV18	-	TRBJ1-1	-	TGTGCCAGCTCACCCAGCGGCCAAAATGGGAACACTGAAGCTTTCTTT	CASSPSGQNGNTEAFF
TRBV4-1	TRBD2	TRBJ2-1	-	TGCGCCAGCAGCCAAGTGATAGCGGGGGGGCGCTACAATGAGCAGTTCTTC	CASSQVIAGGRYNEQFF
TRBV5-4	-	TRBJ1-2	-	TGTGCCAGCAGCTTGAAGACTAACTATGGCTACACCTTC	CASSLKTNYGYTF
TRBV4-1	TRBD2	TRBJ2-2	-	TGCGCCAGCAGCCAAGATTCGGGGGGTCCGAACACCGGGGAGCTGTTTTTT	CASSQDSGGPNTGELFF